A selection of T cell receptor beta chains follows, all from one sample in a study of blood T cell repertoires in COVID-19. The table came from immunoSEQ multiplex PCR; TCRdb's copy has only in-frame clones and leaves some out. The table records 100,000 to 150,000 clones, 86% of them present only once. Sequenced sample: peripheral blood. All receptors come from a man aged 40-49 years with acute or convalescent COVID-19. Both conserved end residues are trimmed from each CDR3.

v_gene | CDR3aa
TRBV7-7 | ASSLRVAETQY
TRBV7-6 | ASSKLGGDTEAF
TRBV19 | ASSRDREPRETQY
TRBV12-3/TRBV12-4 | ASSLNSNQPQH
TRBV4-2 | ASFDSPTDTQY
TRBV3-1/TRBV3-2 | ASRGSTDTQY
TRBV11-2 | ASSLETGAF
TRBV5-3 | ARSLTGVGEKLF
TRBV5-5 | ASSLDSGHPLYSNQPQH
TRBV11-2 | ASRLTGNNSPLH
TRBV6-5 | ASMDWGQGLLH
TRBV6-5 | ASSRTGGGTEAF
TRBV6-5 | ASSRDREVGEQY
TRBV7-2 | ASSLVETVFGYT
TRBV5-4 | ASRSPRTGETDTQY
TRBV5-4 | ASSLDYGLSEAF
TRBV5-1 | ASSIGVQETQY
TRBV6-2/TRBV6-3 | ASSPRRGQGSKNIQY
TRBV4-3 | ASSQLRTGGHDGYT
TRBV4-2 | ASSQDIGTDTEAF
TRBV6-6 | ASYRGQNYGYT
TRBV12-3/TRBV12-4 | ASSFGGDTQY
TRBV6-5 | ASSYTGHPPGEQF
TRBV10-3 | AIRNRRGGAGQGNEQF
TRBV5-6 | ASSLIRGDKNIQY
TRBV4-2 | ASSPEGAVAGGPLNEQF
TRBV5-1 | ASSPDRVGDTQY
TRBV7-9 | ASSLGRGYGYT
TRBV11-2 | ASSSSTNEKLF
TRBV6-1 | ASSERGNQPQH
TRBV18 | ASSPLGSGLAGRSTDTQY
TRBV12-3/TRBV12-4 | ASSLEGEKLF
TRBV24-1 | ATSDPRPGYNEQF
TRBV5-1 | ASSLLTGMTEAF
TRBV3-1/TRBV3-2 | ASSQGYRDQPQH
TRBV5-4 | ASSFQGRTNTEAF
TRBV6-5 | ASSSPRGQGYGYT